The rows below give T cell receptor beta chains drawn from one sample of a study of cytomegalovirus exposure and HLA in healthy donors. Profiled with immunoSEQ multiplex PCR; TCRdb holds only in-frame clones, not every one. The data hold about 180,000 clones, with 77% observed a single time. The specimen was PBMCs. Receptors were obtained from a man younger than 35 in good health and CMV-seronegative. The CDR3 runs from the conserved cysteine through the conserved F or W. The D gene is left open where the match is weak. Expanded clones get a size class; other rows say once, few or many, or leave the size out.

V gene,J gene,D gene,clone size,CDR3 DNA,CDR3 protein
TRBV18,TRBJ2-3,TRBD2,-,TGTGCCAGCTCACCCTACACTTTAAGTGGGAGGGCCTGGAAAGATACGCAGTATTTT,CASSPYTLSGRAWKDTQYF
TRBV27,TRBJ2-5,-,-,TGTGCCAGCAGTTTAAATGGAGGGGGGGGGTACCAAGAGACCCAGTACTTC,CASSLNGGGGYQETQYF
TRBV6-6,TRBJ1-2,TRBD1,-,TGTGCCAGCATCCCGGGACAGATTTCCTATGGCTACACCTTC,CASIPGQISYGYTF
TRBV6-6,TRBJ1-2,TRBD1,-,TGTGCCAGCAGTTCCCCCGGGGACAGGGGTGGCTATGGCTACACCTTC,CASSSPGDRGGYGYTF
TRBV2,TRBJ1-1,TRBD1,-,TGTGCCGCTGGACAGGAACTTATGAACACTGAAGCTTTCTTT,CAAGQELMNTEAFF
TRBV4-2,TRBJ2-3,TRBD2,-,TGTGCCAGCAGCCAAGATACAGCGGGGGGGACAGATACGCAGTATTTT,CASSQDTAGGTDTQYF
TRBV10-3,TRBJ1-2,TRBD1,-,TGTGCCATCAGCATAGGACAGGGTGGTAACTATGGCTACACCTTC,CAISIGQGGNYGYTF
TRBV5-4,TRBJ1-2,-,-,TGTGCCAGCAGCTTACTGCCGGCGGCGAACTATGGCTACACCTTC,CASSLLPAANYGYTF
TRBV11-2,TRBJ1-1,-,-,TGTGCCAGCGGACACTTGAACACTGAAGCTTTCTTT,CASGHLNTEAFF
TRBV5-1,TRBJ1-1,-,-,TGCGCCAGCAGCTTGGATCTTCAGGGCAGGGAAGCTTTCTTT,CASSLDLQGREAFF
TRBV7-2,TRBJ2-7,TRBD1,-,TGTGCCAGCAGCTTAGGGGCAGGGGGCGGCGAGCAGTACTTC,CASSLGAGGGEQYF
TRBV27,TRBJ1-5,-,-,TGTGCCAGCAGTTCCAATAGCAATCAGCCCCAGCATTTT,CASSSNSNQPQHF
TRBV7-2,TRBJ1-3,TRBD1,few,TGTGCCAGCAGCTTAGGCGGGGCAGGGGGAGGAAACACCATATATTTT,CASSLGGAGGGNTIYF
TRBV19,TRBJ1-5,-,-,TGTGCCAGTAGTATAGATCGGAGTAGCAATCAGCCCCAGCATTTT,CASSIDRSSNQPQHF
TRBV25-1,TRBJ1-2,TRBD1,-,TGTGCCAGCAGTGGCTCCGGGACAGGGTCTTTAAGCTATGGCTACACCTTC,CASSGSGTGSLSYGYTF
TRBV6-5,TRBJ1-4,TRBD1,-,TGTGCCAGCAGTTCGTATACGGACAGGGGTGAAAAACTGTTTTTT,CASSSYTDRGEKLFF
TRBV5-6,TRBJ1-3,-,few,TGTGCCAGCGGGGGAGGCCCTAAGGGCACCATATATTTT,CASGGGPKGTIYF
TRBV11-1,TRBJ2-7,TRBD2,few,TGTGCCAGCAGCCCAGGGACTAGCGGGAGAACCTACGAGCAGTACTTC,CASSPGTSGRTYEQYF
TRBV11-3,TRBJ2-7,-,few,TGTGCCAGCAGCCCAAAACAGGGTGTCTCCTACGAGCAGTACTTC,CASSPKQGVSYEQYF
TRBV11-2,TRBJ2-4,-,-,TGTGCCAGCAGCCCCGGAGGAGGGGGCGGAAGGTTAGCCAAAAACATTCAGTACTTC,CASSPGGGGGRLAKNIQYF
TRBV7-9,TRBJ2-7,-,once,TGTGCCAGCAGCCCAGACAGCTCCTACGAGCAGTACTTC,CASSPDSSYEQYF
TRBV11-3,TRBJ2-7,TRBD1,-,TGTGCCAGCAGCTCGCCCCTCAGGGGGTCCTACGAGCAGTACTTC,CASSSPLRGSYEQYF
TRBV18,TRBJ2-7,TRBD1,-,TGTGCCAGCTCACCTTCTCTTGGGACAGGGGAGTACGAGCAGTACTTC,CASSPSLGTGEYEQYF
TRBV11-2,TRBJ1-2,TRBD1,-,TGTGCCAGCAGCACCGGGACAGGGGGGATCTATGGCTACACCTTC,CASSTGTGGIYGYTF
TRBV5-8,TRBJ1-1,TRBD1,once,TGTGCCAGCAGCCTGACTCGACAGGGACACACTGAAGCTTTCTTT,CASSLTRQGHTEAFF
TRBV15,TRBJ1-4,-,-,TGTGCCACCAGGCCCTGGGCGGGGGAAAAACTGTTTTTT,CATRPWAGEKLFF
TRBV7-3,TRBJ2-1,-,-,TGTGCCAGCAGCTTAAGCAGGGAAACTTACAATGAGCAGTTCTTC,CASSLSRETYNEQFF
TRBV7-3,TRBJ2-1,TRBD2,-,TGTGCCAGCAGCTTCGGACTAGCGGGCGGGAATGAGCAGTTCTTC,CASSFGLAGGNEQFF
TRBV2,TRBJ2-5,-,-,TGTGCCAGCAACACCGGAAACCCCGGGGCCCAGTACTTC,CASNTGNPGAQYF
TRBV7-2,TRBJ2-7,TRBD2,once,TGTGCCAGCAGCCCCCAGTTCCTAGCGGGCAGATCCAGCTCCTACGAGCAGTACTTC,CASSPQFLAGRSSSYEQYF
TRBV6-5,TRBJ1-1,-,-,TGTGCCACGACCAGGTTCATCGGCACTGAAGCTTTCTTT,CATTRFIGTEAFF
TRBV11-2,TRBJ1-1,TRBD1,once,TGTGCCAGCAGCATCGACAGGGCAGGGAACACTGAAGCTTTCTTT,CASSIDRAGNTEAFF